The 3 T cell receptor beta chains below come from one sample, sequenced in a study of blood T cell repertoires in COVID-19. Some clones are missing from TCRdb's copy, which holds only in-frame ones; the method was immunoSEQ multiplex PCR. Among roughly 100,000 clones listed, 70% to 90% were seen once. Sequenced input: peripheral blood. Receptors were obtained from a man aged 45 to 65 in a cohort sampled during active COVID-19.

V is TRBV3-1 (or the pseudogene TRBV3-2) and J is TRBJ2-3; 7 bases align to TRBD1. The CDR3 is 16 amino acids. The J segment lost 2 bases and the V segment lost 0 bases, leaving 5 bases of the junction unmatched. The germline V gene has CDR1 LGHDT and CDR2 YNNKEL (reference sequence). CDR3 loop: CASSQDLQGNTDTQYF. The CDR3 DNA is TGTGCCAGCAGCCAAGATTTACAGGGGAACACAGATACGCAGTATTTT.

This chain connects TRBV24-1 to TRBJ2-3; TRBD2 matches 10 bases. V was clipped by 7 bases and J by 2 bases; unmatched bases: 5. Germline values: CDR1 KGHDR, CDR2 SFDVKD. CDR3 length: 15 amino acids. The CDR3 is CATSQLAGSTDTQYF. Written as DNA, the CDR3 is TGTGCCACCAGCCAACTAGCGGGGTCCACAGATACGCAGTATTTT.

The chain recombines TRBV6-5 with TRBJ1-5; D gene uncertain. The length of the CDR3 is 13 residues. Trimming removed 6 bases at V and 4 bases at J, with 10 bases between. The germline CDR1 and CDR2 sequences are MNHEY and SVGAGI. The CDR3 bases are TGTGCCAGCAGGCCCAGGTCGAATCAGCCCCAGCATTTT. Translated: CASRPRSNQPQHF.